Each of the 28 T cell receptor beta chains below was sequenced from the same sample in a study of identical twins. TCRdb fed the 5' RACE reads into MiXCR, producing one record per CDR3 protein. The table records some 300,000 distinct CDR3 sequences, over 9% of them present only once. These data were also reused for a study on yellow fever vaccine responses in identical twins.

The sample comprised CD8+ T cells sorted from blood. The origin of the receptors is a woman in her late teens or twenties in good health.

The J gene is TRBJ2-1, the V gene TRBV20-1; D not certain. V lost 0 bases to trimming and J lost 8 bases, with 14 bases between them. The CDR3 runs to 14 residues. Germline loops: CDR1 DFQATT, CDR2 SNEGSKA (reference sequence). The CDR3 reads CSARDPGKGDEQFF. The CDR3 DNA reads as TGCAGTGCTAGAGACCCTGGCAAGGGTGATGAGCAGTTCTTC.

This chain uses TRBV20-1 with TRBJ2-1, with a tentative D call TRBD2 (6 bases). Trimming took off 0 bases at V and 3 bases at J, with 12 bases between the two ends. CDR3 length equals 15 residues. CDR1 is DFQATT and CDR2 is SNEGSKA in the germline V gene (reference sequence). The CDR3 DNA reads TGCAGTGCTAGAGATGAGGGACTTCACTACAATGAGCAGTTCTTC. Translation: CSARDEGLHYNEQFF.

This clonotype was counted only a few times. The chain carries TRBV20-1 and TRBJ1-1; perhaps TRBD1 as D (5 bases). Germline lookup yields CDR1 DFQATT and CDR2 SNEGSKA (reference sequence). Trimming removed 0 bases at V and 4 bases at J, with 18 bases between. CDR3 length: 16 residues. The CDR3 reads CSARDSNEGYATEAFF. The CDR3 DNA is TGCAGTGCTAGAGATTCAAACGAGGGGTACGCCACTGAAGCTTTCTTT.

The DNA for the CDR3 is TGTGCCAGCAGCGACGGGCCTCCCTACACCGGGGAGCTGTTTTTT. Translation gives CASSDGPPYTGELFF. V is TRBV3-1 and J is TRBJ2-2, with D uncertain. This CDR3 is 15 amino acids long. The germline CDR1 and CDR2 sequences are LGHDT and YNNKEL (reference sequence). The ends were cut back, 5 bases at V and 3 bases at J, with 13 bases in the middle. The variable domain in full, with the rest retrieved from reference TRBV3-1 and TRBJ2-2, is DTAVSQTPKYLVTQMGNDKSIKCEQNLGHDTMYWYKQDSKKFLKIMFSYNNKELIINETVPNRFSPKSPDKAHLNLHINSLELGDSAVYFCASSDGPPYTGELFFGEGSRLTVL.

In its sample, this clonotype was seen a few times. V and J are TRBV29-1 and TRBJ2-3; 8 nucleotides align to TRBD2. The trim removed 5 bases at V and 2 bases at J, leaving 6 bases unmatched. This CDR3 has 14 residues. Germline CDR1 SQVTM, CDR2 ANQGSEA. In DNA form, the CDR3 reads TGCAGCGTTCCTTTAGCGGGGTTCACAGATACGCAGTATTTT. It encodes CSVPLAGFTDTQYF.

The genes are TRBV6-2 or TRBV6-3 and TRBJ1-1; D not certain. The ends were cut back, 0 bases at V and 1 base at J, with 15 bases in the middle. Germline values: CDR1 MNHEY, CDR2 SVGEGT. The CDR3 is made up of 17 amino acids. This chain's CDR3 is CASSYSARPSRNTEAFF. In DNA form, the CDR3 reads TGTGCCAGCAGTTACTCGGCCAGGCCTAGTCGGAACACTGAAGCTTTCTTT.

This rearrangement joins TRBV3-1 to TRBJ2-1; the D gene could be TRBD1 or TRBD2 (5 bases each). CDR3 length: 17 amino acids. Trimming took off 3 bases at V and 4 bases at J, with 19 bases between the two ends. Germline V CDR1 and CDR2: LGHDT, YNNKEL (reference sequence). In DNA, the CDR3 is TGTGCCAGCAGCCACCAAGAGGTGGGACCCCCATACAATGAGCAGTTCTTC. Translated: CASSHQEVGPPYNEQFF.

The rearrangement uses TRBV10-3 and TRBJ2-1, with 7 nucleotides matching TRBD1. V lost 6 bases and J lost 3; bases outside the gene matches: 2. Germline V gene data show CDR1 as ENHRY and CDR2 as SYGVKD. CDR3 length: 13 residues. CDR3 residues: CAISSGGYNEQFF. The CDR3 region has the DNA TGTGCCATCAGCTCAGGGGGCTACAATGAGCAGTTCTTC.

The rearrangement links TRBV20-1 to TRBJ1-6; 7 bases map to TRBD1. The V segment lost 6 bases and the J segment 9 bases; nucleotides outside the gene matches: 11. CDR3 length: 14 residues. CDR1 and CDR2 from the germline V gene are DFQATT and SNEGSKA (reference sequence). The CDR3: CSARGTGVGSPLHF. The CDR3 nucleotides are TGCAGTGCCAGGGGAACAGGGGTAGGTTCACCCCTCCACTTT.

This clonotype was recorded at least ten times. This chain links TRBV7-9 with TRBJ2-7; D uncertain. Looked up from germline, CDR1 is SEHNR and CDR2 is FQNEAQ (reference sequence). V lost 5 bases and J lost 4, with 6 bases in between. This CDR3 contains 11 residues. CDR3 sequence reads: CASSPTYEQYF. The CDR3 DNA is TGTGCCAGCAGCCCCACTTACGAGCAGTACTTC.

The V call is TRBV5-6, the J call TRBJ2-7; D unresolved. Trimming cost V 5 bases and J 4 bases, with 13 bases left between them. Germline assignment: CDR1 SGHDT and CDR2 YYEEEE. The CDR3 extends over 13 amino acids. CDR3 amino acids: CASRGPGDYEQYF. The CDR3 DNA follows: TGTGCCAGCAGAGGGCCTGGGGATTACGAGCAGTACTTC.

The rearrangement uses TRBV11-3 and TRBJ2-1; maybe TRBD1 (6 bases). Trimming pared 5 bases from V and 8 bases from J, leaving 13 bases between. The CDR3 spans 13 residues. The germline CDR1 and CDR2 sequences are SGHNT and YENEEA. The chain's CDR3 is CASSPTGTDEQFF. CDR3 sequence (DNA): TGTGCCAGCAGCCCGACAGGAACCGATGAGCAGTTCTTC.

This clonotype was seen repeatedly, ten times or more. The J gene is TRBJ1-1, the V gene TRBV20-1; no firm D call. V lost 3 bases, J lost 8 bases, and 16 bases lay in between. CDR3 size: 13 residues. Germline V gene sequence: CDR1 DFQATT, CDR2 SNEGSKA (reference sequence). The CDR3 sequence: CSARGDLGIEAFF. The CDR3 nucleotides read TGCAGTGCTAGGGGAGATTTGGGTATCGAAGCTTTCTTT.

This clonotype showed up just a few times. This chain connects TRBV5-1 to TRBJ2-7; D unresolved. The CDR3 length is 12 residues. V lost 5 bases and J lost 1, with 7 bases in between. In germline, CDR1 is SGHRS, CDR2 YFSETQ. CDR3 residues: CASSLPSYEQYF. In nucleotides, the CDR3 is TGCGCCAGCAGTCTCCCTTCCTACGAGCAGTACTTC.

This clonotype was found many times. This chain connects TRBV10-3 to TRBJ1-2; D unclear. This CDR3 has 14 residues. V lost 0 bases and J lost 5, with 10 bases in between. Germline CDR1 is ENHRY and CDR2 is SYGVKD. CDR3 residues: CAISESGYAYGYTF. The CDR3 DNA is TGTGCCATCAGTGAGTCGGGATACGCATATGGCTACACCTTC.

This clonotype was seen at least ten times. The chain couples TRBV24-1 to TRBJ2-1; tentatively, D is TRBD2 (6 bases). V lost 2 bases, J lost 0 bases, and 19 bases lay in between. This CDR3 has 19 residues. Germline V gives CDR1 KGHDR, CDR2 SFDVKD. CDR3: CATSDSSQRAQSSYNEQFF. The CDR3 DNA reads as TGTGCCACCAGTGATTCCTCCCAGCGGGCCCAAAGCTCCTACAATGAGCAGTTCTTC.

This clonotype has more than one count but fewer than ten. The chain joins TRBV5-1 to TRBJ2-5, with TRBD2 as a possible D gene (5 bases). The V and J ends lost 0 bases and 4 bases respectively, with 16 bases between them. The length of the CDR3 is 16 residues. From germline, CDR1 is SGHRS and CDR2 YFSETQ. The CDR3 bases are TGCGCCAGCAGCTTGGATCTCGGGAATGTCAGAGAGACCCAGTACTTC. Protein sequence: CASSLDLGNVRETQYF.

This clonotype was seen repeatedly, ten times or more. V is TRBV29-1 and J is TRBJ2-7; D gene uncertain. Germline V gives CDR1 SQVTM, CDR2 ANQGSEA. V was shortened by 4 bases and J by 0 bases, with 13 bases between the two germline ends. This CDR3 contains 14 residues. CDR3 region: CSVVPIGYSYEQYF. The CDR3 DNA sequence: TGCAGCGTTGTACCGATCGGCTACTCCTACGAGCAGTACTTC.

The chain links TRBV12-3 or TRBV12-4 to TRBJ2-1; TRBD1 might be the D (5 bases). Trimming cost V 7 bases and J 7 bases, with 17 bases left between them. This CDR3 region has 14 residues. The DNA for the CDR3 is TGTGCCAGCAAAATTACAGGCTCTCAGAATGAGCAGTTCTTC. Translation: CASKITGSQNEQFF.

This clonotype was seen many times. The rearrangement joins TRBV7-9 to TRBJ1-1, with TRBD1 matching 9 bases. The CDR3 is 13 amino acids. CDR1 and CDR2 (germline): SEHNR, FQNEAQ (reference sequence). V was pared by 4 bases and J by 4 bases, with 1 base of the junction left unmatched. CDR3 sequence: CASSSDRGTEAFF. CDR3 in DNA: TGTGCCAGCAGCTCGGACAGGGGCACTGAAGCTTTCTTT.

CDR3 in amino acids: CASSPSVRWADTQYF. CDR3 sequence (DNA): TGTGCCAGCAGTCCCTCCGTCAGATGGGCAGATACGCAGTATTTT. The chain combines TRBV7-2 with TRBJ2-3; D uncertain. The CDR3 length is 15 residues. Germline V gene data show CDR1 as SGHTA and CDR2 as FQGNSA. Trimming shortened V by 6 bases and J by 4 bases, and 17 bases separated the two germline ends.

This clonotype was recorded a few times. The chain uses TRBV6-1 and TRBJ2-7; D uncertain. With 3 bases removed from V and 3 bases from J, the gap between germline ends came to 6 bases. This CDR3 comprises 12 residues. In germline, CDR1 is MNHNS, CDR2 SASEGT. The CDR3 protein is CASSDLYYEQYV. CDR3 coding DNA: TGTGCCAGCAGTGATTTGTACTACGAGCAGTACGTC.

This clonotype was recorded a few times. This chain uses TRBV6-5 with TRBJ2-7; TRBD2 is a possible D gene (5 bases). This CDR3 is 13 amino acids long. V lost 3 bases and J lost 5, with 11 bases in between. Germline loops: CDR1 MNHEY, CDR2 SVGAGI. The chain's CDR3 is CASSYSAGNEQYF. DNA for the CDR3: TGTGCCAGCAGTTATTCTGCGGGCAACGAGCAGTACTTC.

The chain combines TRBV7-9 with TRBJ2-3; D remains ambiguous. V lost 5 bases, J lost 0 bases, and 12 bases lay in between. Germline V CDR1 and CDR2: SEHNR, FQNEAQ (reference sequence). The CDR3 extends over 15 amino acids. DNA of the CDR3: TGTGCCAGCAGCCGTGTTCGTGTCAGCACAGATACGCAGTATTTT. Protein sequence: CASSRVRVSTDTQYF. Combining the CDR3 with reference TRBV7-9 and TRBJ2-3 gives the whole variable domain DTGVSQNPRHKITKRGQNVTFRCDPISEHNRLYWYRQTLGQGPEFLTYFQNEAQLEKSRLLSDRFSAERPKGSFSTLEIQRTEQGDSAMYLCASSRVRVSTDTQYFGPGTRLTVL.

The V and J genes are TRBV25-1 and TRBJ1-1; 7 bases are a match to TRBD1. CDR3 length: 13 amino acids. Germline V gene data show CDR1 as MGHDK and CDR2 as SYGVNS. The J segment lost 1 base and the V segment lost 6 bases, leaving 2 bases of the junction unmatched. This chain's CDR3 is CASRGTENTEAFF. The CDR3 DNA sequence: TGTGCCAGCAGGGGGACAGAGAACACTGAAGCTTTCTTT.

In its sample, this clonotype was seen a few times. V usage is TRBV6-2 or TRBV6-3 and J usage is TRBJ2-7, with D perhaps TRBD2 (5 bases). The CDR3 consists of 19 residues. Trimming cost V 5 bases and J 4 bases, with 30 bases left between them. Germline CDR1 and CDR2: MNHEY and SVGEGT. The CDR3 sequence is CASSPNPTSPLWSRYEQYF. The CDR3 DNA reads TGTGCCAGCAGTCCAAACCCCACTAGTCCTTTATGGTCACGTTACGAGCAGTACTTC.

This clonotype has a count of ten or more. The chain employs TRBV10-3 and TRBJ2-3, with 9 bases matching TRBD2. V lost 5 bases and J lost 4; bases outside the gene matches: 4. Germline lookup yields CDR1 ENHRY and CDR2 SYGVKD. This CDR3 contains 14 residues. CDR3 in amino acids: CAISHVAGADTQYF. The CDR3 DNA sequence: TGTGCCATCAGTCATGTAGCGGGAGCAGATACGCAGTATTTT.

The rearrangement links TRBV12-3 or TRBV12-4 to TRBJ2-3; unclear D gene. This CDR3 region has 16 residues. V lost 3 bases, J lost 0 bases, and 13 bases lay in between. The CDR3 is CASSFLVLGSTDTQYF. The CDR3 bases are TGTGCCAGCAGTTTCTTAGTCCTTGGAAGCACAGATACGCAGTATTTT.